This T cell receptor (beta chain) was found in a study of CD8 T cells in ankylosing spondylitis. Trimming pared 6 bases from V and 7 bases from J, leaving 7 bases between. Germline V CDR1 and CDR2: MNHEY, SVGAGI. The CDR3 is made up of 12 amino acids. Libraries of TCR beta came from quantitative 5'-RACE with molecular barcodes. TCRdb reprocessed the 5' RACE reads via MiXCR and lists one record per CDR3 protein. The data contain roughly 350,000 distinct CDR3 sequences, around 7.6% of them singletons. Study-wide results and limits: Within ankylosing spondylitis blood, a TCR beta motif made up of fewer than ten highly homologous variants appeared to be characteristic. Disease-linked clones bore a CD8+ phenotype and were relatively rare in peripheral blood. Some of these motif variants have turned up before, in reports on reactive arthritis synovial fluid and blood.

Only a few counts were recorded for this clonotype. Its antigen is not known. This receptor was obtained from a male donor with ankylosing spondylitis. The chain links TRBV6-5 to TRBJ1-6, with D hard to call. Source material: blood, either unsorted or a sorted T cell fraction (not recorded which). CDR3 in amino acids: CASRRPNSPLHF. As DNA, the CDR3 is TGTGCCAGCAGGCGACCAAATTCACCCCTCCACTTT.